Listed here are 20 T cell receptor beta chains from one sample, sequenced in a study of blood T cell repertoires in COVID-19. TCRdb's copy holds only in-frame clones and misses some; the assay was immunoSEQ multiplex PCR. This table has a few hundred thousand clones, about 80% appearing once. Sequenced material: peripheral blood. These receptors were obtained from a woman aged 55-70 years with acute or convalescent COVID-19.

The V call is TRBV5-4, the J call TRBJ1-1; a weak D match, TRBD1 (5 bases). V was pared by 4 bases and J by 0 bases, with 13 bases between. The germline CDR1 and CDR2 sequences are SGHNT and YYREEE (reference sequence). CDR3 length: 15 amino acids. The CDR3 sequence: CASSPLQAMNTEAFF. The DNA for the CDR3 is TGTGCCAGCAGCCCTTTACAGGCGATGAACACTGAAGCTTTCTTT.

This sequence joins TRBV5-1 and TRBJ2-5, with 7 nucleotides matching TRBD2. The CDR3 is made up of 15 amino acids. V trimming: 4 bases; J trimming: 3 bases; junction bases outside the gene matches: 9. Germline-derived CDR1 and CDR2 are SGHRS and YFSETQ. CDR3 bases: TGCGCCAGCAGCCCACGCGTGGGGGGGGAAGAGACCCAGTACTTC. Its translation is CASSPRVGGEETQYF.

This clone was recorded a few times. The J gene is TRBJ1-2, the V gene TRBV15, with 7 bases identical to TRBD1. Germline lookup yields CDR1 LNHNV and CDR2 YYDKDF (reference sequence). There are 15 residues in the CDR3. V was clipped by 0 bases and J by 5 bases; unmatched bases: 6. CDR3 loop: CATSRDLGTEYGYTF. DNA for the CDR3: TGTGCCACCAGCAGAGATCTCGGGACAGAATATGGCTACACCTTC.

This clone was observed a few times. The rearrangement links TRBV30 to TRBJ1-5, with a weak D call TRBD1 (5 bases). The germline V gene has CDR1 GTSNPN and CDR2 SVGIG (reference sequence). CDR3 length: 14 residues. The germline V and J ends were trimmed by 4 bases and 0 bases, with 10 bases remaining between them. As DNA, the CDR3 is TGTGCCTGGAATAAAGGGGATAGCAATCAGCCCCAGCATTTT. It encodes CAWNKGDSNQPQHF.

The CDR3 nucleotides read TGTGCCAGCAGCTTGCAGGGTGGCAATCAGCCCCAGCATTTT. Translating gives CASSLQGGNQPQHF. The chain is built from TRBV7-2 and TRBJ1-5; perhaps TRBD1 as D (5 bases). CDR1 and CDR2 from the germline V gene are SGHTA and FQGNSA. With 3 bases removed from V and 2 bases from J, the gap between germline ends came to 8 bases. There are 14 residues in the CDR3.

The chain couples TRBV20-1 to TRBJ2-7; the D is unclear. V shed 7 bases and J shed 2 bases, with 9 bases lying between them. Looked up from germline, CDR1 is DFQATT and CDR2 is SNEGSKA (reference sequence). CDR3 length: 11 residues. The CDR3 region has the DNA TGCAGTGTCGTAACTACCTACGAGCAGTACTTC. This translates into CSVVTTYEQYF.

This sequence joins TRBV5-1 and TRBJ2-7; D gene unclear. The CDR3 has 13 residues. Germline V gene data show CDR1 as SGHRS and CDR2 as YFSETQ. The ends were cut back, 0 bases at V and 6 bases at J, with 10 bases in the middle. The CDR3 nucleotides are TGCGCCAGCAGCTTGGGCCAGGTAGGCGAGCAGTACTTC. Its translation: CASSLGQVGEQYF.

V and J are TRBV7-2 and TRBJ1-2; D ambiguous. Between the trimmed V and J ends, which lost 0 bases and 8 bases, there was a span of 19 bases. The CDR3 totals 16 residues. CDR1 and CDR2 from the germline V gene are SGHTA and FQGNSA. The CDR3: CASSLASPGPGGGYTF. CDR3 in DNA: TGTGCCAGCAGCTTAGCTTCTCCGGGCCCTGGCGGGGGCTACACCTTC.

The rearrangement uses TRBV7-8 and TRBJ2-1; TRBD1 matches at 11 bases. Germline CDR1 SGHVS, CDR2 FQNEAQ. This CDR3 comprises 16 residues. V was clipped by 4 bases and J by 6 bases; unmatched bases: 8. The CDR3 sequence is CASSSGPGQGGNEQFF. CDR3 bases: TGTGCCAGCAGCTCCGGCCCGGGACAGGGGGGCAATGAGCAGTTCTTC.

This clone was seen just once. CDR3 sequence (DNA): TGTGCCAGCAGTTCCGGGACAGCTGGCAATCAGCCCCAGCATTTT. This codes for CASSSGTAGNQPQHF. V is TRBV6-5 and J is TRBJ1-5; the match to TRBD1 covers 7 bases. Unmatched junction bases numbered 5, after V lost 4 bases and J lost 2 bases. Germline CDR1 and CDR2: MNHEY and SVGAGI. CDR3 length equals 15 residues.

J is TRBJ2-4 and V is TRBV7-9; D remains ambiguous. Germline-derived CDR1 and CDR2 are SEHNR and FQNEAQ (reference sequence). The CDR3 covers 15 residues. V shed 5 bases and J shed 0 bases, with 11 bases lying between them. CDR3 sequence (DNA): TGTGCCAGCAGCCTAGACTCGCTAGCCAAAAACATTCAGTACTTC. Its translation is CASSLDSLAKNIQYF. The full variable domain, rest sourced from reference TRBV7-9 and TRBJ2-4, is DTGVSQNPRHKITKRGQNVTFRCDPISEHNRLYWYRQTLGQGPEFLTYFQNEAQLEKSRLLSDRFSAERPKGSFSTLEIQRTEQGDSAMYLCASSLDSLAKNIQYFGAGTRLSVL.

The chain employs TRBV9 and TRBJ1-2; no reliable D call. Germline CDR1 SGDLS, CDR2 YYNGEE. The V end lost 0 bases, the J end lost 6 bases, and 15 bases lay between the germline ends. The CDR3 spans 15 residues. CDR3 sequence reads: CASSVGGVGSHGYTF. CDR3 DNA: TGTGCCAGCAGCGTAGGCGGGGTGGGATCCCATGGCTACACCTTC.

J is TRBJ1-1 and V is TRBV30, with D hard to call. The V and J ends lost 6 bases and 6 bases respectively, with 14 bases between them. The CDR3 contains 12 residues. Germline lookup yields CDR1 GTSNPN and CDR2 SVGIG (reference sequence). CDR3 in amino acids: CACGGRYAEAFF. The CDR3 DNA reads as TGTGCCTGTGGAGGGAGGTACGCTGAAGCTTTCTTT.

As regards this clone: At one end the junction does not follow the germline gene, possibly because of a read error. The genes are TRBV30 and TRBJ1-6; 11 nucleotides agree with TRBD1. CDR1 is GTSNPN and CDR2 is SVGIG in the germline V gene (reference sequence). The CDR3 runs 17 residues. The CDR3 reads CAWSEPRTGGYDSPLHF. The CDR3 DNA reads as TGTGCCTGGAGTGAACCGAGGACAGGGGGCTATGATTCACCCCTCCACTTT.

This clone was seen a few times. The chain has TRBV27 and TRBJ1-2; 7 bases line up with TRBD1. CDR1 and CDR2 from the germline V gene are MNHEY and SMNVEV (reference sequence). V lost 5 bases to trimming and J lost 1 base; unmatched junction nucleotides: 7. CDR3 length: 15 amino acids. The CDR3 sequence is CASSLNRDSNYGYTF. CDR3 in DNA: TGTGCCAGCAGTCTCAACCGGGACAGTAACTATGGCTACACCTTC.

This clone was detected once. The chain uses TRBV7-9 and TRBJ1-2, with D maybe TRBD1 (5 bases). The germline V gene encodes CDR1 SEHNR and CDR2 FQNEAQ (reference sequence). V lost 3 bases and J lost 1, with 9 bases in between. There are 14 residues in the CDR3. CDR3 in amino acids: CASSLTALNYGYTF. The CDR3 nucleotides are TGTGCCAGCAGCTTGACAGCGCTTAACTATGGCTACACCTTC.

The chain recombines TRBV10-3 with TRBJ1-1, with 8 bases fitting TRBD1. There are 14 residues in the CDR3. V lost 0 bases, J lost 11 bases, and 8 bases stayed unmatched. Per the germline V gene, CDR1 is ENHRY and CDR2 is SYGVKD. CDR3 region: CAISESDQGAKAFF. The CDR3 region has the DNA TGTGCCATCAGTGAGTCAGATCAGGGGGCTAAGGCTTTCTTT.

The chain links TRBV12-5 to TRBJ2-3; tentatively, D is TRBD1 (5 bases). The CDR3 is 15 amino acids. Trimming took 5 bases from V and 6 from J, leaving 18 bases between them. Germline CDR1 is LGHNT and CDR2 is FRNRAP. The CDR3 bases are TGTGCTAGTGGTCCCGACGTACAGCCAGGGGATACGCAGTATTTT. Translation gives CASGPDVQPGDTQYF. The full variable domain, completed using reference TRBV12-5 and TRBJ2-3, is DARVTQTPRHKVTEMGQEVTMRCQPILGHNTVFWYRQTMMQGLELLAYFRNRAPLDDSGMPKDRFSAEMPDATLATLKIQPSEPRDSAVYFCASGPDVQPGDTQYFGPGTRLTVL.

The chain uses TRBV4-1 and TRBJ2-5, with TRBD2 matching 7 bases. Germline V lookup: CDR1 MGHRA, CDR2 YSYEKL. V lost 5 bases to trimming and J lost 7 bases; unmatched junction nucleotides: 16. The CDR3 length is 16 residues. The CDR3 DNA reads as TGCGCCAGCAGCATGGGGGGGGTAACCCGGAGGGGGACCCAGTACTTC. Translating gives CASSMGGVTRRGTQYF.

The rearrangement links TRBV6-5 to TRBJ2-2, with 9 nucleotides matching TRBD1. V lost 8 bases, J lost 6 bases, and 7 bases stayed unmatched. Germline CDR1 reads MNHEY; CDR2 reads SVGAGI. The CDR3 has 14 residues. The CDR3 is CASERTGESGELFF. Here the CDR3 DNA reads TGTGCCAGCGAAAGGACAGGGGAGTCCGGGGAGCTGTTTTTT.